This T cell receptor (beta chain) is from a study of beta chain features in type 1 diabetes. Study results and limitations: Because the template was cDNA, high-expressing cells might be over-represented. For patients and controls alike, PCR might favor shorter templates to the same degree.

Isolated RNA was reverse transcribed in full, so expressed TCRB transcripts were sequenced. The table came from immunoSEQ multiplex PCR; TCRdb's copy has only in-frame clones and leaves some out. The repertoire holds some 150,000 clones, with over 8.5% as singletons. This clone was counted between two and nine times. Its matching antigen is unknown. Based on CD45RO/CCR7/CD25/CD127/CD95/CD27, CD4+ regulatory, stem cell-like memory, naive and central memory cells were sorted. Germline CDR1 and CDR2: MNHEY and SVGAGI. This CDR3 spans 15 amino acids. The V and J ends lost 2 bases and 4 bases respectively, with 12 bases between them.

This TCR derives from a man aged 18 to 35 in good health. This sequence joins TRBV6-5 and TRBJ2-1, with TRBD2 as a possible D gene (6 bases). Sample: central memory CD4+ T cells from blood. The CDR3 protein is CASSYGGILYNEQFF. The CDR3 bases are TGTGCCAGCAGTTACGGGGGGATCCTTTACAATGAGCAGTTCTTC.